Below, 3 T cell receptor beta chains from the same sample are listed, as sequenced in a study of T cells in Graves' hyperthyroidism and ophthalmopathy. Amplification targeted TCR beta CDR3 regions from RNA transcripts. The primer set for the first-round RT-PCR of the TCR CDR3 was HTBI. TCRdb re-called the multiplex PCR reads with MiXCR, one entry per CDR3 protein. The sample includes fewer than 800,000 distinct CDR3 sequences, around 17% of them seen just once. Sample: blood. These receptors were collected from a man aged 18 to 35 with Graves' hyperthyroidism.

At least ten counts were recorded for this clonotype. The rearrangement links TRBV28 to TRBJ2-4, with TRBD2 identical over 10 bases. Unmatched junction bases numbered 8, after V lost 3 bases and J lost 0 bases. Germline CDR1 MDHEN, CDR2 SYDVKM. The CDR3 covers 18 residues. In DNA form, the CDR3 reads TGTGCCAGCAGTTTCCCCAGCGGGAGGGCACTAGCCAAAAACATTCAGTACTTC. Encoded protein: CASSFPSGRALAKNIQYF.

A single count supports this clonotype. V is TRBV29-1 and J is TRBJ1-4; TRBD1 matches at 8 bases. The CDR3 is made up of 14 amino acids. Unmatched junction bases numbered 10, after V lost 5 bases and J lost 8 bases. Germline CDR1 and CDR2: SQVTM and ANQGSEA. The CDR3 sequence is CSVSSTGGGEKLFF. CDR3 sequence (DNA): TGCAGCGTTTCGTCAACAGGGGGTGGGGAAAAACTGTTTTTT.

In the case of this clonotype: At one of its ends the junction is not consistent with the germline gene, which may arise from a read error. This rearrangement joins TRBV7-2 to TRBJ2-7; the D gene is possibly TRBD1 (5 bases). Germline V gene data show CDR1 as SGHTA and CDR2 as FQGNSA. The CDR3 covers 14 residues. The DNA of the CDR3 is TGTGCCAGCGGCTTAGGCAGGGTATCCTACGAGCAGTACTTC. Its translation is CASGLGRVSYEQYF.